These T cell receptor beta chains were read from a single sample in a study of blood T cell repertoires in COVID-19. The method was immunoSEQ multiplex PCR; TCRdb's version includes in-frame clones alone and lacks a portion of them. The profile shows around 57,000 clones, roughly 80% of them singletons. Sequencing used peripheral blood. The receptors here all came from a woman aged 60-75 years with acute or convalescent COVID-19. The CDR3 runs from the conserved cysteine through the conserved F or W. The D gene is left open where the match is weak. Clone size is not always given. Where it is, it says once, few, many or a class for expanded clones.

NA	TRBJ1-1	TRBV18	NA	TGTGCCAGCTCACCCCTAGACAGTACCTACACTGAAGCTTTCTTT	CASSPLDSTYTEAFF
NA	TRBJ1-4	TRBV7-8	TRBD1	TGTGCCAGCAGCTTACGGCGACAGGGGGCCTCAACTAATGAAAAACTGTTTTTT	CASSLRRQGASTNEKLFF
once	TRBJ1-2	TRBV19	NA	TGTGCCAGTAGTTACCGGGACAACAACTATGGCTACACCTTC	CASSYRDNNYGYTF
NA	TRBJ1-6	TRBV10-3	NA	TGTGCCATCACCCAGGGTGTTTCATCACCCCTCCACTTT	CAITQGVSSPLHF
NA	TRBJ2-7	TRBV29-1	TRBD1	TGCAGCGCTCGACAGGGGGTCTACGAGCAGTACTTC	CSARQGVYEQYF
NA	TRBJ2-3	TRBV29-1	NA	TGCAGCGTTGGGAGTAGGCGGCTTGACACAGATACGCAGTATTTT	CSVGSRRLDTDTQYF
few	TRBJ1-1	TRBV30	TRBD1	TGTGCCTGGAGTCCCAGCCAGGGGGAGTTTTTT	CAWSPSQGEFF
NA	TRBJ1-1	TRBV5-1	NA	TGCGCCAGCAGCTTGACAGGGAGCACTGAAGCTTTCTTT	CASSLTGSTEAFF
NA	TRBJ2-7	TRBV27	TRBD1	TGTGCCAGCAGTGGGGGACAGGGATCTCCCTACGAGCAGTACTTC	CASSGGQGSPYEQYF
NA	TRBJ2-5	TRBV7-8	NA	TGTGCCAGCAGCCGGGGACTTTCGGAGACCCAGTACTTC	CASSRGLSETQYF
NA	TRBJ1-6	TRBV4-2	NA	TGTGCCAGCAGCCAAGGGGAAGGGGTGAATTCACCCCTCCACTTT	CASSQGEGVNSPLHF
NA	TRBJ1-1	TRBV3-1/TRBV3-2	NA	TGTGCCAGCAGCCATCAACAGGGAGCTGAAGCTTTCTTT	CASSHQQGAEAFF
NA	TRBJ2-1	TRBV11-2	TRBD1	TGTGCCAGCAACGACAGGGTCTTGAACAATGAGCAGTTCTTC	CASNDRVLNNEQFF
NA	TRBJ2-7	TRBV3-1/TRBV3-2	NA	TGTGCCAGCCGACTCTCGGGACACTCCTACGAGCAGTACTTC	CASRLSGHSYEQYF
few	TRBJ1-4	TRBV6-5	NA	TGTGCCAGCAGAACCGGGGGAAATGAAAAACTGTTTTTT	CASRTGGNEKLFF
NA	TRBJ1-6	TRBV7-8	NA	TGTGCCAGCAGCAGGACAGCAGTAGGATCACCCCTCCACTTT	CASSRTAVGSPLHF
NA	TRBJ1-4	TRBV10-3	TRBD1	TGTGCCACTCGACAGGGTCGCGAAAAACTGTTTTTT	CATRQGREKLFF
NA	TRBJ1-6	TRBV11-2	NA	TGTGCCAGCAGCTTATCTAATTCGGGGGGCGCCTTCAATTCACCCCTCCACTTT	CASSLSNSGGAFNSPLHF
NA	TRBJ2-7	TRBV4-1	TRBD2	TGCGCCAGCAGCCACCTAGCGGAGCCTTACGAGCAGTACTTC	CASSHLAEPYEQYF
NA	TRBJ2-6	TRBV5-1	TRBD1	TGCGCCAGCAGCTTTTCAGGGGGCTCTGGGGCCAACGTCCTGACTTTC	CASSFSGGSGANVLTF
NA	TRBJ2-1	TRBV6-6	NA	TGTGCCAGCAGTTACTCGGCGCAGGGAAGCAATGAGCAGTTCTTC	CASSYSAQGSNEQFF
once	TRBJ1-2	TRBV4-1	NA	TGCGCCAGCAGCCAAGATTTTCCAGGAAGCTATGGCTACACCTTC	CASSQDFPGSYGYTF
NA	TRBJ2-7	TRBV6-2/TRBV6-3	TRBD1	TGTGCCAGCAGTCGGGCGACAGGGGGCGCAAACCCCGTCGAGCAGTACTTC	CASSRATGGANPVEQYF
NA	TRBJ1-2	TRBV15	NA	TGTGCCACCAGCAGCAATAGGGGAGGGGTGGGTAACTATGGCTACACCTTC	CATSSNRGGVGNYGYTF
NA	TRBJ1-2	TRBV7-2	NA	TGTGCCAGCAGCCTCGAGAGGGGGGGACCCAACTATGGCTACACCTTC	CASSLERGGPNYGYTF
NA	TRBJ2-3	TRBV25-1	NA	TGTGCCAGCAGTGAACCGGGGGTTACAGATACGCAGTATTTT	CASSEPGVTDTQYF
NA	TRBJ2-7	TRBV6-2/TRBV6-3	TRBD1	TGTGCCAGCAGTTATTCGGGGACAGGGCTCTCCTACGAGCAGTACTTC	CASSYSGTGLSYEQYF
few	TRBJ2-7	TRBV7-9	TRBD2	TGTGCCAGCAGTAGGACTAGCTACGAGCAGTACTTC	CASSRTSYEQYF
NA	TRBJ1-2	TRBV6-1	TRBD1	TGTGCCAGCAGTGATCAGGGGGCGTGGGGCTACACCTTC	CASSDQGAWGYTF
NA	TRBJ1-2	TRBV7-8	NA	TGTGCCAGCAGCCTTGGGAGGGGCTACACCTTC	CASSLGRGYTF
NA	TRBJ1-4	TRBV12-3/TRBV12-4	NA	TGTGCCAGCAGTTTAGTCCCAGGGGAAAAACTGTTTTTT	CASSLVPGEKLFF
few	TRBJ2-3	TRBV24-1	TRBD2	TGTGCCACCAGTGAGAATAGCGGGGCTTACACAGATACGCAGTATTTT	CATSENSGAYTDTQYF
NA	TRBJ1-3	TRBV19	NA	TGTGCCAGTTCTGACAGGAGCTCTGGAAACACCATATATTTT	CASSDRSSGNTIYF
few	TRBJ1-1	TRBV19	TRBD1	TGTGCCAGTAGTCCCCGGGACAGGGGGCTTGATGAAGCTTTCTTT	CASSPRDRGLDEAFF
NA	TRBJ1-1	TRBV10-3	TRBD1	TGTGCCATCAGTCAGCAGGGGGCGGCGAACACTGAAGCTTTCTTT	CAISQQGAANTEAFF
NA	TRBJ1-4	TRBV14	TRBD1	TGTGCCAGCAGCCAGCTGATGGGACAGGGGGGTGAAAAACTGTTTTTT	CASSQLMGQGGEKLFF
few	TRBJ2-1	TRBV5-1	NA	TGCGCCAGCAGCTTGGGCGGGCTCCACTACAATGAGCAGTTCTTC	CASSLGGLHYNEQFF
NA	TRBJ1-2	TRBV7-2	NA	TGTGCCAGCAGCTTAGGCCAGGGAGGCTACACCTTC	CASSLGQGGYTF
NA	TRBJ2-6	TRBV3-1/TRBV3-2	NA	TGTGCCAGCAGACCGAAACGGGCTGGGGCCAACGTCCTGACTTTC	CASRPKRAGANVLTF
NA	TRBJ1-5	TRBV6-6	NA	TGTGCCAGCACCCTAGGAAATCAGCCCCAGCATTTT	CASTLGNQPQHF
NA	TRBJ1-3	TRBV29-1	NA	TGCAGCGTTCGCAGGGAATCTGGAAACACCATATATTTT	CSVRRESGNTIYF
NA	TRBJ1-3	TRBV30	NA	TGTGCCTGGGAGGAGGGAAACACCATATATTTT	CAWEEGNTIYF
NA	TRBJ2-2	TRBV2	TRBD2	TGTGCCAGCAGTTTGGAGGGACTAGACACCGGGGAGCTGTTTTTT	CASSLEGLDTGELFF